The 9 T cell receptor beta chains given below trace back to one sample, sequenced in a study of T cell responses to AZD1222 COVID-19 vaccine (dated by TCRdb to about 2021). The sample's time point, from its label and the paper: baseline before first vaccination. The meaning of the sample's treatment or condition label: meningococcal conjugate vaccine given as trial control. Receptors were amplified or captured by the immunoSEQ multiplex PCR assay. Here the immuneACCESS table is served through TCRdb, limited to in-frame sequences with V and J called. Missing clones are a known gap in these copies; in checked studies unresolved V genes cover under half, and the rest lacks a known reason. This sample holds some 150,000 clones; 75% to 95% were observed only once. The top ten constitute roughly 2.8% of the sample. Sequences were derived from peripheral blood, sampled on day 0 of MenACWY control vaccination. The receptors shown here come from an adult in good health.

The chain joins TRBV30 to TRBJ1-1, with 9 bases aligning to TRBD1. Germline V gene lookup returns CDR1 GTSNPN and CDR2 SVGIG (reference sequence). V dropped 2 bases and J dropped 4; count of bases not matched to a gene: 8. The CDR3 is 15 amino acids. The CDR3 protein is CAWSLGGQGITEAFF. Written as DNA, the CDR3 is TGTGCCTGGAGTTTGGGAGGACAGGGGATCACTGAAGCTTTCTTT.

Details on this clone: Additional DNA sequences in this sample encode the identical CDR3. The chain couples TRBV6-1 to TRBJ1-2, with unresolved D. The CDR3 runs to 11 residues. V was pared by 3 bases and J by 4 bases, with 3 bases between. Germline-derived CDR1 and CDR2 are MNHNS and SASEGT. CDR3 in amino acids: CASSEGYGYTF. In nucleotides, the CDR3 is TGTGCCAGCAGTGAGGGCTATGGCTACACCTTC.

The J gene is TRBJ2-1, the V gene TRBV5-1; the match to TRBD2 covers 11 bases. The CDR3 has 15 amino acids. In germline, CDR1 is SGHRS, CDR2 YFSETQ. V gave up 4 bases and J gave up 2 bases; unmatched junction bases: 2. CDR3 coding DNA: TGCGCCAGCAGCGCGGGACTAGCGGCCTACAATGAGCAGTTCTTC. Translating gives CASSAGLAAYNEQFF.

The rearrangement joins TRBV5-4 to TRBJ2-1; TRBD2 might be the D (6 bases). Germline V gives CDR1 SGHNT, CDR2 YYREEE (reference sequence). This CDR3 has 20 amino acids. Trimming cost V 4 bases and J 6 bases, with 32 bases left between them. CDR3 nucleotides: TGTGCCAGCAGCCTGGGACTCCGGTTGGTAGCAGAGAAGTCGCTCAATGAGCAGTTCTTC. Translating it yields CASSLGLRLVAEKSLNEQFF.

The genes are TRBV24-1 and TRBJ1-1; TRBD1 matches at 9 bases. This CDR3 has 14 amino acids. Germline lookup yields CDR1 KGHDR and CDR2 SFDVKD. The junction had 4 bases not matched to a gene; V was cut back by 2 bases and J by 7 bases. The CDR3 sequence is CATSDSGTGLEAFF. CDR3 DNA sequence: TGTGCCACCAGTGATTCTGGGACAGGGCTTGAAGCTTTCTTT.

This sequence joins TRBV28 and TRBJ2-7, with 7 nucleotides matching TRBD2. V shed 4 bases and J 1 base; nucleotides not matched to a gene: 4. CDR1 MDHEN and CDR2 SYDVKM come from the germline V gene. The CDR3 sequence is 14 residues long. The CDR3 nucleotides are TGTGCCAGCAGTTCCGGCGGGAGTTCCTACGAGCAGTACTTC. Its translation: CASSSGGSSYEQYF.

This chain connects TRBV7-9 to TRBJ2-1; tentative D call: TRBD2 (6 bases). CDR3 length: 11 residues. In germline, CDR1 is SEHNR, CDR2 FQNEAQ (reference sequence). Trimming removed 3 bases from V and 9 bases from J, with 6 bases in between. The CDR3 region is CASSLEGEQFF. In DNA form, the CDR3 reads TGTGCCAGCAGCTTGGAGGGTGAGCAGTTCTTC.

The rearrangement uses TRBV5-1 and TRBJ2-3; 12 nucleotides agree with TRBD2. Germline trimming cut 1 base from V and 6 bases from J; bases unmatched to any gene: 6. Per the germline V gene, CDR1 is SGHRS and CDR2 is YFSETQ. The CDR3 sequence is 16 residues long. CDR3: CASSLPPSGGADTQYF. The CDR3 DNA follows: TGCGCCAGCAGCTTGCCTCCTAGCGGGGGGGCGGATACGCAGTATTTT. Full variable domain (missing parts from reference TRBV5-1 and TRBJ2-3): KAGVTQTPRYLIKTRGQQVTLSCSPISGHRSVSWYQQTPGQGLQFLFEYFSETQRNKGNFPGRFSGRQFSNSRSEMNVSTLELGDSALYLCASSLPPSGGADTQYFGPGTRLTVL.

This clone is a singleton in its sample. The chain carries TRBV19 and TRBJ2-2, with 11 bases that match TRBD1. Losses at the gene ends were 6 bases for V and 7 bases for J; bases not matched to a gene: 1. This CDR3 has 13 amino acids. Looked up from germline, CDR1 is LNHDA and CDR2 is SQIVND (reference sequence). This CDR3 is CASSGTGGGELFF. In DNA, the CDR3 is TGTGCCAGTAGCGGGACAGGGGGCGGGGAGCTGTTTTTT. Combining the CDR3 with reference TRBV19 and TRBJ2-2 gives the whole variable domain DGGITQSPKYLFRKEGQNVTLSCEQNLNHDAMYWYRQDPGQGLRLIYYSQIVNDFQKGDIAEGYSVSREKKESFPLTVTSAQKNPTAFYLCASSGTGGGELFFGEGSRLTVL.